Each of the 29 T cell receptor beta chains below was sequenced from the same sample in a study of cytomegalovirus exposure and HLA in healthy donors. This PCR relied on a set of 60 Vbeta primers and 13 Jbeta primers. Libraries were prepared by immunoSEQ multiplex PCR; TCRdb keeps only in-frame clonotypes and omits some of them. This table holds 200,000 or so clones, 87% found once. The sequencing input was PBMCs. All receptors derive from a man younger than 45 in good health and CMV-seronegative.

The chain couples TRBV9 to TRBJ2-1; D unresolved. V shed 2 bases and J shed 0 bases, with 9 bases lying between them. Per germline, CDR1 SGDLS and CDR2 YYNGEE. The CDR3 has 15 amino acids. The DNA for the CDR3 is TGTGCCAGCAGCGTCTCTGACATCTCCTACAATGAGCAGTTCTTC. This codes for CASSVSDISYNEQFF.

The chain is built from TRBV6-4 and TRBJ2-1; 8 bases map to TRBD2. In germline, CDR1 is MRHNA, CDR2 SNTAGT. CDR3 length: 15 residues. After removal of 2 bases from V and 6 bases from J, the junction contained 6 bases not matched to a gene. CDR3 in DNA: TGTGCCAGCAGTGACGGAACGGGAGGGGGCAATGAGCAGTTCTTC. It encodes CASSDGTGGGNEQFF.

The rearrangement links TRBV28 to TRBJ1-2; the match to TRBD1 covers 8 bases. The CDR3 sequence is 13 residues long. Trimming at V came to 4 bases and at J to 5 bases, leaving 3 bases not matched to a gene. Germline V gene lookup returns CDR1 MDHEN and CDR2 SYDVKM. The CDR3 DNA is TGTGCCAGCAGTTATGACAGGGGTTATGGCTACACCTTC. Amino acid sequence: CASSYDRGYGYTF.

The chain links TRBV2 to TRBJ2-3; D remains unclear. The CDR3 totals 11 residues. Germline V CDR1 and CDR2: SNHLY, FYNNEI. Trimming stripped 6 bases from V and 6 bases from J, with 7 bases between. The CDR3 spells CASSGFDTQYF. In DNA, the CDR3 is TGTGCCAGCAGCGGGTTTGATACGCAGTATTTT.

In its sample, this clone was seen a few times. The CDR3 sequence is CASSDSAGIIDTQYF. The DNA of the CDR3 is TGTGCCAGCAGTGATTCGGCAGGGATAATAGATACGCAGTATTTT. This chain uses TRBV25-1 with TRBJ2-3; tentative D call: TRBD1 (5 bases). The CDR3 has 15 residues. Germline CDR1 is MGHDK and CDR2 is SYGVNS. V gave up 3 bases and J gave up 5 bases, with 15 bases separating them.

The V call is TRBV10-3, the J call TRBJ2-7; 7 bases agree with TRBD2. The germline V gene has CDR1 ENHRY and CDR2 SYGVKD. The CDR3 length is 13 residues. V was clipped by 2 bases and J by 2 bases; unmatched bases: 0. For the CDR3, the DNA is TGTGCCATCAGTGAGGGACTAGCCTACGAGCAGTACTTC. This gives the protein CAISEGLAYEQYF.

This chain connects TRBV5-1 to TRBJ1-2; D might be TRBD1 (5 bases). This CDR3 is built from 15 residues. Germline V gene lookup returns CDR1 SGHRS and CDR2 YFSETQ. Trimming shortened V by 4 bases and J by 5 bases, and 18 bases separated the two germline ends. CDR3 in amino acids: CASSEVSGVGYGYTF. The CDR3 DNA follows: TGCGCCAGCAGCGAAGTTTCGGGGGTGGGATATGGCTACACCTTC.

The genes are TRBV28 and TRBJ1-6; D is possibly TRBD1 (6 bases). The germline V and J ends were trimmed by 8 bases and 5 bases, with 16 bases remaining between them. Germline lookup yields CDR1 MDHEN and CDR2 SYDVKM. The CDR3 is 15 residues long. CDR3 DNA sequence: TGTGCCAGCCACCTGGCGGGGGCGAATAATTCACCCCTCCACTTT. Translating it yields CASHLAGANNSPLHF.

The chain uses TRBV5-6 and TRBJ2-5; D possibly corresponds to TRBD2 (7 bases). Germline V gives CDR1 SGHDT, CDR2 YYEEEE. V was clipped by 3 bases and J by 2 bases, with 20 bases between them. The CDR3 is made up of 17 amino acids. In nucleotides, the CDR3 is TGTGCCAGCAGCTGGGGCCCGGGGGGCGGCTTACAAGAGACCCAGTACTTC. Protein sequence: CASSWGPGGGLQETQYF.

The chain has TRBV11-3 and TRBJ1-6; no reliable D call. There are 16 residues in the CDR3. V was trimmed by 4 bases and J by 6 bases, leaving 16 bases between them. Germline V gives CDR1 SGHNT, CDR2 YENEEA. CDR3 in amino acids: CASSSTSVISNSPLHF. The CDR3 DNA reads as TGTGCCAGCAGCTCCACCTCGGTCATTTCTAATTCACCCCTCCACTTT.

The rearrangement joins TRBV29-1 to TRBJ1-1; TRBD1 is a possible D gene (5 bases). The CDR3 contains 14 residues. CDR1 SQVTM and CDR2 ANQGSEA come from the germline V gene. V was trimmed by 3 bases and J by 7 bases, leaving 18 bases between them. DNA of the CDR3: TGCAGCGTTGAGTTCCCAGGGCCCGAGAGTGAAGCTTTCTTT. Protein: CSVEFPGPESEAFF.

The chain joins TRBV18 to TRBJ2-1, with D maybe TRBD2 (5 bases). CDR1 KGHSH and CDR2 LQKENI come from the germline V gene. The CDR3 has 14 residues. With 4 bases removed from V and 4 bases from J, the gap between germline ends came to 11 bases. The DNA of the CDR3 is TGTGCCAGCTCACGGCAGGACTTGTACAATGAGCAGTTCTTC. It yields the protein CASSRQDLYNEQFF.

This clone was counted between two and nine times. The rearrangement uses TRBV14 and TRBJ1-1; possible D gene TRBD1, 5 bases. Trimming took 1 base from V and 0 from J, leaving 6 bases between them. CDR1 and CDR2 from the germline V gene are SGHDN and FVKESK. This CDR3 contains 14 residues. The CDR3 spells CASSQAGMNTEAFF. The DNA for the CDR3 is TGTGCCAGCAGCCAAGCAGGGATGAACACTGAAGCTTTCTTT.

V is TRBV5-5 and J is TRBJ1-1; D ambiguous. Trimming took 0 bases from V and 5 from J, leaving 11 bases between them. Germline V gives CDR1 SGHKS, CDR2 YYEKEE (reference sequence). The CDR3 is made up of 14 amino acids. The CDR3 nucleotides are TGTGCCAGCAGCTTGGAGGAGCTTTTTACTGAAGCTTTCTTT. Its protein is CASSLEELFTEAFF.

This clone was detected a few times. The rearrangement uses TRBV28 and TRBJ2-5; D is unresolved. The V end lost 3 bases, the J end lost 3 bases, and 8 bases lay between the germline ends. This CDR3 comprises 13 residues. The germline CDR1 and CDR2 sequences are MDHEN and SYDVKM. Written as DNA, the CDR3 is TGTGCCAGCAGTTTGATCCAGGAAGAGACCCAGTACTTC. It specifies CASSLIQEETQYF.

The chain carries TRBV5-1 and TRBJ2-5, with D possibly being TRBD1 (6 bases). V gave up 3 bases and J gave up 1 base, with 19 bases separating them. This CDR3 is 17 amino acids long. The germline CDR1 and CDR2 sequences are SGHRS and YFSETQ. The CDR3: CASSSTSGHPIQETQYF. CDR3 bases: TGCGCCAGCAGCTCGACTTCGGGACACCCGATCCAAGAGACCCAGTACTTC.

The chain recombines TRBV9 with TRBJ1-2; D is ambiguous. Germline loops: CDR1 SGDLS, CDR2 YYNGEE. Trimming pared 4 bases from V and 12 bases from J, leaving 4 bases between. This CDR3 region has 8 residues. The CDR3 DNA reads TGTGCCAGCAGCCCCAACACCTTC. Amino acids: CASSPNTF.

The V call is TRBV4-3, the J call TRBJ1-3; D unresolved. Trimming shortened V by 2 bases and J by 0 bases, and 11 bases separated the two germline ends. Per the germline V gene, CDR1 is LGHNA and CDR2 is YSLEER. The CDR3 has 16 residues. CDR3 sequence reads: CASSQSLIPSGNTIYF. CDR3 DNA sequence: TGCGCCAGCAGCCAAAGTCTAATCCCCTCTGGAAACACCATATATTTT.

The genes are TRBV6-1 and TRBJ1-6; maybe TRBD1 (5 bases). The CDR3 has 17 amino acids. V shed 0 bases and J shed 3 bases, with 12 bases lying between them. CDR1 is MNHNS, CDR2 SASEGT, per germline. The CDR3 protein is CASSEALYDSYNSPLHF. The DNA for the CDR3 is TGTGCCAGCAGTGAAGCGCTTTATGACAGCTATAATTCACCCCTCCACTTT.

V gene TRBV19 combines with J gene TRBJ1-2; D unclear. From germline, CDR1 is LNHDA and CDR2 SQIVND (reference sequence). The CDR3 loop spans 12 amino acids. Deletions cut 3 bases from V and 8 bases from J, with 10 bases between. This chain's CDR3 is CASSIRAGGYTF. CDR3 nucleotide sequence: TGTGCCAGTAGTATTCGGGCGGGAGGCTACACCTTC.

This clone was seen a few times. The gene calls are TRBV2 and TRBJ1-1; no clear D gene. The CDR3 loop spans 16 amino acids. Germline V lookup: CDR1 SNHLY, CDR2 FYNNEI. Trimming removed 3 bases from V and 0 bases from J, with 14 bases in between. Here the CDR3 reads CASSDERLRVNTEAFF. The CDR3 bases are TGTGCCAGCAGTGATGAGCGGCTTCGGGTGAACACTGAAGCTTTCTTT.

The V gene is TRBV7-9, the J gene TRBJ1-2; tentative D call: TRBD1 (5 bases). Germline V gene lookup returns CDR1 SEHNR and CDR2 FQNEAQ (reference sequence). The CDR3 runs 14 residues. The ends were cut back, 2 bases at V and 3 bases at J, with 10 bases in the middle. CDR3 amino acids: CASSLRDSYYGYTF. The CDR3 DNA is TGTGCCAGCAGCTTACGTGACAGCTACTATGGCTACACCTTC.

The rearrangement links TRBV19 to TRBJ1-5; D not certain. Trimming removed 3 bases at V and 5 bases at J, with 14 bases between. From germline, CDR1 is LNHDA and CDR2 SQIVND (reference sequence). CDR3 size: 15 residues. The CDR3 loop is CASSMTRGWYQPQHF. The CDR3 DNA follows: TGTGCCAGTAGTATGACACGGGGTTGGTATCAGCCCCAGCATTTT.

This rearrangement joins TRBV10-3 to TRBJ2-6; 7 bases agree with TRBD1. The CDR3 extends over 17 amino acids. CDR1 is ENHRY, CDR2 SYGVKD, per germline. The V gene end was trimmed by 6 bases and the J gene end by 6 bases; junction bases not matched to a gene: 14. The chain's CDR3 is CAIRGTVPSLVANVLTF. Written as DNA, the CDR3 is TGTGCCATCAGGGGGACAGTTCCCTCTCTGGTGGCCAACGTCCTGACTTTC.

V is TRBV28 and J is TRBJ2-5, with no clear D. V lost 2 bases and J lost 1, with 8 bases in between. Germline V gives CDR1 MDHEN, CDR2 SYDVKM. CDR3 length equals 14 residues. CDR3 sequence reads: CASSLNQAQETQYF. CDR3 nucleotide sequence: TGTGCCAGCAGTTTAAACCAGGCCCAAGAGACCCAGTACTTC.

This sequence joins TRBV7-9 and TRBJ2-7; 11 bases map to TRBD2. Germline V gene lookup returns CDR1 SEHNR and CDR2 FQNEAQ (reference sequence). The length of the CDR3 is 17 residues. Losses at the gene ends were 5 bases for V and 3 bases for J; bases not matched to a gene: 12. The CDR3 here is CASSSTSGSVSFYEQYF. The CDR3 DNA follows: TGTGCCAGCAGCAGTACTAGCGGGAGTGTCAGCTTCTACGAGCAGTACTTC.

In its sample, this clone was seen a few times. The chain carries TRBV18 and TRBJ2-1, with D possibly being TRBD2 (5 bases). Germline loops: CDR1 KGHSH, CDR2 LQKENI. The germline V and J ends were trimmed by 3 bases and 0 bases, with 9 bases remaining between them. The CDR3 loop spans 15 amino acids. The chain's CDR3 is CASSPQRSSYNEQFF. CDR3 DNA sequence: TGTGCCAGCTCACCTCAGCGGAGCTCCTACAATGAGCAGTTCTTC.

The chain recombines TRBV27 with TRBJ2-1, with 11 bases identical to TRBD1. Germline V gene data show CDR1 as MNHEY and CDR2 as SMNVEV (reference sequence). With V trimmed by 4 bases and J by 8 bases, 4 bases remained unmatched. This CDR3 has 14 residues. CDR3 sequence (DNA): TGTGCCAGCAGTTCATGGACAGGGGGCCATGAGCAGTTCTTC. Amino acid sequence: CASSSWTGGHEQFF.

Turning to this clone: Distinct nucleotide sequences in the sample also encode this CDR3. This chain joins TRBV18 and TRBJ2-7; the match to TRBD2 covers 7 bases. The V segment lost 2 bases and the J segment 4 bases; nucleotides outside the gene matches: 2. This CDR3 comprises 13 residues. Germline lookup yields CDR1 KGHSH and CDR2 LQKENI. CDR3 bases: TGTGCCAGCTCACCATTGGGGGGGTACGAGCAGTACTTC. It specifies CASSPLGGYEQYF.